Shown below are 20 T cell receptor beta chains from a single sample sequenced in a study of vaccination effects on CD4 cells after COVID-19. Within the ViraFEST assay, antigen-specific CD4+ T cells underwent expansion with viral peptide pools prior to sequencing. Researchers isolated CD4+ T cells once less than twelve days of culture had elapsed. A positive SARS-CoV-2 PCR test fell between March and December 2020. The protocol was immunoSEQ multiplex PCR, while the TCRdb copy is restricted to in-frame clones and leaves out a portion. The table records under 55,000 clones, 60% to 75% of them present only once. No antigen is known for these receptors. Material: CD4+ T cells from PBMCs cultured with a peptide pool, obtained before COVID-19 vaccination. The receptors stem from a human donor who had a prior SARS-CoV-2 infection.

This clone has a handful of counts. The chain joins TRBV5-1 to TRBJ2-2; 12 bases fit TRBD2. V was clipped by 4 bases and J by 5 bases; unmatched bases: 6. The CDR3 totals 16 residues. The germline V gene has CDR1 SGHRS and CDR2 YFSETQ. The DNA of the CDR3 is TGCGCCAGCAGCCCGATGACTAGCGGGAGTACCGGGGAGCTGTTTTTT. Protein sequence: CASSPMTSGSTGELFF.

The CDR3 DNA sequence: TGCGCCAGCAGCCGGGGGGACAGCCTCTATGGCTACACCTTC. It translates to CASSRGDSLYGYTF. The chain joins TRBV5-1 to TRBJ1-2, with 7 bases matching TRBD1. CDR3 length: 14 amino acids. Germline lookup yields CDR1 SGHRS and CDR2 YFSETQ. After removal of 4 bases from V and 4 bases from J, the junction contained 7 bases not matched to a gene.

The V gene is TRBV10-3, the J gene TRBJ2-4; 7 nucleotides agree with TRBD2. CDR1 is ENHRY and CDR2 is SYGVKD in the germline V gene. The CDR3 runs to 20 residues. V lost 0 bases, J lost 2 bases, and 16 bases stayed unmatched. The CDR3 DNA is TGTGCCATCAGTGAGTCGGGAGGCAGCGGGATCGGGAGGACCAAAAACATTCAGTACTTC. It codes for CAISESGGSGIGRTKNIQYF.

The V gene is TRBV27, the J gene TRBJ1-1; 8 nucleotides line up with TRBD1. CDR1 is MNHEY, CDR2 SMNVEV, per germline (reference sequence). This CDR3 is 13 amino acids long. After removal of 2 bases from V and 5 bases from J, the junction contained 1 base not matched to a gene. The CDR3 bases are TGTGCCAGCAGTTTAAACAGGGGGACTGAAGCTTTCTTT. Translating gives CASSLNRGTEAFF.

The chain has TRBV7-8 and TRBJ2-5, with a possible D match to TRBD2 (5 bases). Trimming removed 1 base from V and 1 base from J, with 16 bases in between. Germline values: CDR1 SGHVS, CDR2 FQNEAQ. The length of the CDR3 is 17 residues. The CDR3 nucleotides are TGTGCCAGCAGCTTAGATCAGCTTAGGGAGACCCAAGAGACCCAGTACTTC. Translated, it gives CASSLDQLRETQETQYF.

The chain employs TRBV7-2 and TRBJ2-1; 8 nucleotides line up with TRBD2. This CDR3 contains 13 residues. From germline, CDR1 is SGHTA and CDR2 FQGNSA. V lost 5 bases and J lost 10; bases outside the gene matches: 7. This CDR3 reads CASSPGLAYEQFF. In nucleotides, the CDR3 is TGTGCCAGCAGCCCAGGACTAGCCTACGAGCAGTTCTTC.

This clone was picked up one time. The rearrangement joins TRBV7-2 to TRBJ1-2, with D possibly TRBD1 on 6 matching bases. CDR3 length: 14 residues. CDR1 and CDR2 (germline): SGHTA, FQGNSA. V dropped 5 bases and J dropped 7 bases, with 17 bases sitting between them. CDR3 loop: CASSTSWGGLGYTF. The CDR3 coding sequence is TGTGCCAGCAGCACCTCTTGGGGGGGCCTTGGCTACACCTTC.

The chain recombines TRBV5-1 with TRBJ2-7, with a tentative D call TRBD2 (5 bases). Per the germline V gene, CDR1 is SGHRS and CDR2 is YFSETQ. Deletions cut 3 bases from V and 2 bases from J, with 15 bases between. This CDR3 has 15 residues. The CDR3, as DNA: TGCGCCAGCAGCTCCCCGGGCGGGCTGCCCTACGAGCAGTACTTC. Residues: CASSSPGGLPYEQYF.

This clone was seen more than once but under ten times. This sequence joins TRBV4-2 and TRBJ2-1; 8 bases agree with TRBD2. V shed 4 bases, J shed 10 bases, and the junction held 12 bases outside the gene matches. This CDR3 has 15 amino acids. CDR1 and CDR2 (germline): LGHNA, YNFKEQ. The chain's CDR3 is CASSLDNGGGREQFF. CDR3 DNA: TGTGCCAGCAGCCTGGATAACGGGGGGGGTAGGGAGCAGTTCTTC.

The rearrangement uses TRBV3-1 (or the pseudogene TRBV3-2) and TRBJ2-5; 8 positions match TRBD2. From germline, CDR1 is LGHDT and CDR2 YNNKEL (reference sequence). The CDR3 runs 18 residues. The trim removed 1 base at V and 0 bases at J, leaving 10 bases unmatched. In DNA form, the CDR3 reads TGTGCCAGCAGCCAAGTGGGTACGACGGGGGGGAACCAAGAGACCCAGTACTTC. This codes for CASSQVGTTGGNQETQYF.

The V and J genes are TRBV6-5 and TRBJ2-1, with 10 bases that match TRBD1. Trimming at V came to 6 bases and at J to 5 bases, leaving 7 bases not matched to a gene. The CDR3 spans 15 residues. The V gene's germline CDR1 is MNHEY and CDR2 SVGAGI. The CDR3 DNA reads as TGTGCCAGCAGACACGGGACAGGGGTCAACAATGAGCAGTTCTTC. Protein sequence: CASRHGTGVNNEQFF.

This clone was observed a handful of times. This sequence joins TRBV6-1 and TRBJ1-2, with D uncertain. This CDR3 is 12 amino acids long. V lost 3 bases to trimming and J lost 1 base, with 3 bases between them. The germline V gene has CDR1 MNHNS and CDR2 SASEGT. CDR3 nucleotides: TGTGCCAGCAGTGACCTTAACTATGGCTACACCTTC. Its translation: CASSDLNYGYTF.

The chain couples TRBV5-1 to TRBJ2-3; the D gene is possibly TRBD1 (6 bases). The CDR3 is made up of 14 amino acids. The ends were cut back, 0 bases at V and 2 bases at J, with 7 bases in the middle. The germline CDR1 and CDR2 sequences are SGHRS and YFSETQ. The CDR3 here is CASSLGQDTDTQYF. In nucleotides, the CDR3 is TGCGCCAGCAGCTTGGGACAGGACACAGATACGCAGTATTTT.

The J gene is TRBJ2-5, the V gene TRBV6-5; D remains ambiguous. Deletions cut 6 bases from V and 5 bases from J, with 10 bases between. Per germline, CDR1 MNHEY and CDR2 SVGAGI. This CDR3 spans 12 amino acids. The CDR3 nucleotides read TGTGCCAGCAGCGTAGTTTTCGAGACCCAGTACTTC. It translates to CASSVVFETQYF.

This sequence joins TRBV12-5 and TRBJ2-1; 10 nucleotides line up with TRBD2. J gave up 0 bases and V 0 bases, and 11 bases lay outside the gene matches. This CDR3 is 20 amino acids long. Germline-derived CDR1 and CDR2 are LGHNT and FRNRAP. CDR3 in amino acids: CASGLVRGAGGPYSYNEQFF. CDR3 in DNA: TGTGCTAGTGGTTTGGTACGTGGAGCGGGAGGGCCCTACTCCTACAATGAGCAGTTCTTC.

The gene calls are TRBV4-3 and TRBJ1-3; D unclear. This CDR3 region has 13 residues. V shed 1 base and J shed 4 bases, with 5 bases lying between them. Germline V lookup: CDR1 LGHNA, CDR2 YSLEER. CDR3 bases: TGCGCCAGCAGCCAAGTCGACGGAAACACCATATATTTT. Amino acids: CASSQVDGNTIYF.

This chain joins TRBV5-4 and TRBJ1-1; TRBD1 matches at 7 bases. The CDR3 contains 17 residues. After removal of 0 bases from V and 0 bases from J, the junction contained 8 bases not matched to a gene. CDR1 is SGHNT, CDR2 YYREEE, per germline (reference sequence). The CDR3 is CASSLGGGAPLNTEAFF. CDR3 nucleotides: TGTGCCAGCAGCTTGGGAGGGGGCGCTCCCTTGAACACTGAAGCTTTCTTT.

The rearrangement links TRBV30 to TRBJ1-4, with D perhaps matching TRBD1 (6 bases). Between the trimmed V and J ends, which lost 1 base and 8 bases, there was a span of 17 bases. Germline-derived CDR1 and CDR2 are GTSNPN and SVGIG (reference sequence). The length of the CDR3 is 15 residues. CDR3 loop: CAWSGWLGAGEKLFF. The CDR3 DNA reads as TGTGCCTGGAGTGGTTGGCTGGGGGCCGGCGAAAAACTGTTTTTT.

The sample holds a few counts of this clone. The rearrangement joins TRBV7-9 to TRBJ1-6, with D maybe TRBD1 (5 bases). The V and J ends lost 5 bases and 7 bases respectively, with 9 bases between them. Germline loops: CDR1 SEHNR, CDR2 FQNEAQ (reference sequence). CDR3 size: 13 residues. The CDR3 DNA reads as TGTGCCAGCAGCAGAGAGGGGAATTCACCCCTCCACTTT. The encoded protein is CASSREGNSPLHF.

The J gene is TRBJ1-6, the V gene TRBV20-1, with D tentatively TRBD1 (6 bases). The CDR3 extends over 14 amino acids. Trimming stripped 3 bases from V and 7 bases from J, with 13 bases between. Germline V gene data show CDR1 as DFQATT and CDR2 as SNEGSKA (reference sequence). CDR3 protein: CSASSGHLNSPLHF. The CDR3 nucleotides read TGCAGTGCTAGTTCGGGACACTTAAATTCACCCCTCCACTTT.